The clone carrying this T cell receptor (beta chain) showed up just once. Its antigen is unidentified. Amplification used 60 Vbeta primers and 13 Jbeta primers. The method was immunoSEQ multiplex PCR; TCRdb's version includes in-frame clones alone and lacks a portion of them. The table records some 85,000 clones, roughly 80% of them present only once. This sample was included in a study of cytomegalovirus exposure and HLA in healthy donors. Study observations and caveats: Published work reported that the classifier diagnosed cytomegalovirus status with high specificity and sensitivity.

In germline, CDR1 is MGHRA, CDR2 YSYEKL. This CDR3 is built from 15 residues. V was shortened by 2 bases and J by 0 bases, with 9 bases between the two germline ends. The sequenced sample was PBMCs. This clonotype was sampled from a woman in her forties in good health and CMV-seropositive. The chain carries TRBV4-1 and TRBJ2-3, with D possibly TRBD1 on 6 matching bases. The CDR3 nucleotides read TGCGCCAGCAGCCAACTGGGGGCTAGCACAGATACGCAGTATTTT. Encoded protein: CASSQLGASTDTQYF.